Presented here are 29 T cell receptor beta chains from one specimen sequenced in a study of a mutant IDH1 vaccine in newly diagnosed glioma. As to time point: baseline, week 1 (first vaccination visit). Described treatment: pre-vaccination baseline after standard-of-care therapy. Assay used: immunoSEQ multiplex PCR; TCRdb lists only in-frame clones, some missing. The sample contains 85,000 to 100,000 clones, around four fifths of which appear only once. This specimen was PBMCs, taken from a glioma patient treated with radiotherapy, temozolomide or both. The source is a woman aged 50 to 60 with glioma.

This chain connects TRBV10-3 to TRBJ2-2; D gene unclear. Germline V gene lookup returns CDR1 ENHRY and CDR2 SYGVKD. The CDR3 has 15 amino acids. V dropped 3 bases and J dropped 4 bases, with 12 bases sitting between them. The CDR3 DNA is TGTGCCATCAGTGACTCGGAGTGGGGCACCGGGGAGCTGTTTTTT. Translating gives CAISDSEWGTGELFF.

This clone has only a few counts. The sample carries other DNA sequences with the same CDR3. V and J are TRBV19 and TRBJ1-5; TRBD1 agrees at 7 bases. Germline CDR1 and CDR2: LNHDA and SQIVND (reference sequence). This CDR3 is built from 14 residues. The V gene end was trimmed by 1 base and the J gene end by 4 bases; junction bases not matched to a gene: 1. Written as DNA, the CDR3 is TGTGCCAGTAGTATAGGACAGGGAAATCAGCCCCAGCATTTT. This gives the protein CASSIGQGNQPQHF.

The chain links TRBV7-2 to TRBJ1-1; 8 bases map to TRBD1. Germline V gene data show CDR1 as SGHTA and CDR2 as FQGNSA. The V and J ends lost 4 bases and 8 bases, in that order; junction bases with no gene match: 3. The CDR3 length is 12 residues. The CDR3 here is CASSSRTGEAFF. CDR3 bases: TGTGCCAGCAGCTCCCGGACAGGGGAAGCTTTCTTT.

V usage is TRBV14 and J usage is TRBJ2-7; D ambiguous. The CDR3 totals 10 residues. Germline V CDR1 and CDR2: SGHDN, FVKESK. With 1 base removed from V and 8 bases from J, the gap between germline ends came to 3 bases. The CDR3 coding sequence is TGTGCCAGCAGCCAAGTTAAGCAGTACTTC. It yields the protein CASSQVKQYF.

The V gene is TRBV5-4, the J gene TRBJ1-2; D gene unclear. Germline loops: CDR1 SGHNT, CDR2 YYREEE (reference sequence). This CDR3 is 13 amino acids long. Trimming pared 2 bases from V and 8 bases from J, leaving 13 bases between. The CDR3 reads CASSFPEVRGYTF. The CDR3 nucleotides are TGTGCCAGCAGCTTCCCGGAAGTCCGAGGCTACACCTTC.

The chain combines TRBV14 with TRBJ2-7; 9 bases align to TRBD2. The CDR3 consists of 15 residues. The V gene end was trimmed by 4 bases and the J gene end by 2 bases; junction bases not matched to a gene: 6. Looked up from germline, CDR1 is SGHDN and CDR2 is FVKESK. The CDR3 DNA reads as TGTGCCAGCAGCCCTCTGGCGGGGGGGACCTACGAGCAGTACTTC. It is translated as CASSPLAGGTYEQYF.

J is TRBJ2-1 and V is TRBV2; tentatively, D is TRBD1 or TRBD2 (5 bases each). Germline V lookup: CDR1 SNHLY, CDR2 FYNNEI. The CDR3 spans 13 residues. Trimming left V 2 bases short and J 10 bases short, with 12 bases between. The CDR3 DNA follows: TGTGCCAGCAGTGAATGGGGGTCCGGAGAGCAGTTCTTC. It is translated as CASSEWGSGEQFF.

This clone was seen a single time. The chain joins TRBV6-5 to TRBJ2-7; TRBD1 agrees at 7 bases. The germline CDR1 and CDR2 sequences are MNHEY and SVGAGI. The CDR3 covers 13 residues. V was pared by 6 bases and J by 2 bases, with 4 bases of the junction left unmatched. CDR3 amino acids: CASRRGQAYEQYF. CDR3 bases: TGTGCCAGCAGAAGAGGACAGGCCTACGAGCAGTACTTC.

The chain recombines TRBV5-1 with TRBJ2-7; 11 nucleotides match TRBD1. There are 14 residues in the CDR3. CDR1 and CDR2 (germline): SGHRS, YFSETQ. V was pared by 0 bases and J by 6 bases, with 2 bases of the junction left unmatched. The CDR3 DNA reads TGCGCCAGCAGCTTGGCGGACAGGGGGCGCGAGCAGTACTTC. Translation gives CASSLADRGREQYF.

The chain couples TRBV27 to TRBJ1-1, with 7 bases fitting TRBD1. CDR3 length: 14 residues. After removal of 4 bases from V and 7 bases from J, the junction contained 9 bases not matched to a gene. Germline CDR1 MNHEY, CDR2 SMNVEV (reference sequence). For the CDR3, the DNA is TGTGCCAGCAGTTCCGGACAGGTACCTTTTGAAGCTTTCTTT. Its protein is CASSSGQVPFEAFF.

This sequence joins TRBV20-1 and TRBJ1-2; D is ambiguous. V lost 2 bases and J lost 5, with 6 bases in between. This CDR3 is built from 11 residues. The germline CDR1 and CDR2 sequences are DFQATT and SNEGSKA (reference sequence). The CDR3 here is CSARRQYGYTF. Here the CDR3 DNA reads TGCAGTGCTAGAAGGCAGTATGGCTACACCTTC.

J is TRBJ2-3 and V is TRBV19, with 11 bases matching TRBD2. The V gene's germline CDR1 is LNHDA and CDR2 SQIVND (reference sequence). CDR3 length: 16 residues. V lost 6 bases, J lost 3 bases, and 8 bases stayed unmatched. The CDR3 region is CASSLLLAGETDTQYF. The CDR3 region has the DNA TGTGCCAGTAGCCTGCTACTAGCGGGGGAGACAGATACGCAGTATTTT.

V gene TRBV29-1 combines with J gene TRBJ1-5, with TRBD1 as a possible D gene (5 bases). V was trimmed by 5 bases and J by 11 bases, leaving 19 bases between them. CDR1 and CDR2 (germline): SQVTM, ANQGSEA. The CDR3 runs 13 residues. The CDR3 region has the DNA TGCAGCGTTCGGGGGGACGGCCACGAGACCCAGCATTTT. This codes for CSVRGDGHETQHF.

This clone came up a few times. The chain carries TRBV29-1 and TRBJ1-2; 7 bases are a match to TRBD1. The V gene's germline CDR1 is SQVTM and CDR2 ANQGSEA. This CDR3 is built from 12 residues. The junction had 11 bases not matched to a gene; V was cut back by 8 bases and J by 8 bases. The CDR3 DNA follows: TGCAGCTCGGTGAGACAGGGAGGGGGCTACACCTTC. It translates to CSSVRQGGGYTF.

Concerning this clone itself: One end of the junction does not line up with germline, which may come from a read error. The V call is TRBV6-1, the J call TRBJ2-2; a weak D match, TRBD2 (5 bases). Germline assignment: CDR1 MNHNS and CDR2 SASEGT. The CDR3 runs 12 residues. The CDR3 is CASSGDNRDLFF. DNA for the CDR3: TGTGCCAGCAGTGGGGATAACCGGGATCTGTTTTTT.

This clone has just one count. The V gene is TRBV5-1, the J gene TRBJ2-2, with a tentative D call TRBD2 (5 bases). The V gene lost 0 bases and the J gene lost 3 bases, with 9 bases spanning the gap. Germline V gives CDR1 SGHRS, CDR2 YFSETQ. This CDR3 is 15 amino acids long. CDR3 nucleotides: TGCGCCAGCAGCTTGGAAGGGCGGGACACCGGGGAGCTGTTTTTT. Protein sequence: CASSLEGRDTGELFF.

CDR3 DNA: TGCGCCAGCAGCTCGCAGGGGGCAGGAGGCTACACCTTC. It codes for CASSSQGAGGYTF. This rearrangement joins TRBV5-1 to TRBJ1-2, with 8 bases lining up with TRBD1. CDR3 size: 13 residues. V lost 3 bases to trimming and J lost 8 bases; unmatched junction nucleotides: 6. Germline V CDR1 and CDR2: SGHRS, YFSETQ. Filled out from reference TRBV5-1 and TRBJ1-2, the complete variable domain reads KAGVTQTPRYLIKTRGQQVTLSCSPISGHRSVSWYQQTPGQGLQFLFEYFSETQRNKGNFPGRFSGRQFSNSRSEMNVSTLELGDSALYLCASSSQGAGGYTFGSGTRLTVV.

The chain links TRBV7-2 to TRBJ1-4; D ambiguous. CDR1 is SGHTA and CDR2 is FQGNSA in the germline V gene. This CDR3 has 14 residues. The V end lost 4 bases, the J end lost 5 bases, and 11 bases lay between the germline ends. The CDR3: CASSSRQRNEKLFF. The CDR3, as DNA: TGTGCCAGCAGCTCTCGGCAGCGGAATGAAAAACTGTTTTTT.

The chain combines TRBV5-1 with TRBJ2-3; the D gene could be TRBD1 or TRBD2 (6 bases each). Trimming took 0 bases from V and 4 from J, leaving 12 bases between them. The CDR3 is made up of 15 amino acids. Germline V CDR1 and CDR2: SGHRS, YFSETQ. Here the CDR3 reads CASSLVGGYPDTQYF. The CDR3 DNA reads TGCGCCAGCAGCTTGGTGGGGGGCTATCCAGATACGCAGTATTTT. Full variable domain (rest looked up from reference TRBV5-1 and TRBJ2-3): KAGVTQTPRYLIKTRGQQVTLSCSPISGHRSVSWYQQTPGQGLQFLFEYFSETQRNKGNFPGRFSGRQFSNSRSEMNVSTLELGDSALYLCASSLVGGYPDTQYFGPGTRLTVL.

This clone was counted a single time. The V call is TRBV6-6, the J call TRBJ2-2; 7 nucleotides agree with TRBD1. CDR3 length: 16 residues. The germline CDR1 and CDR2 sequences are MNHNY and SVGAGI (reference sequence). Trimming removed 4 bases from V and 3 bases from J; junction bases left unmatched: 8. The CDR3 DNA is TGTGCCAGCAGTTCGGTGAGACAGGGAGACACCGGGGAGCTGTTTTTT. It yields the protein CASSSVRQGDTGELFF.

On this clone: Germline is not matched at one junction end, which may reflect a read error. J is TRBJ1-1 and V is TRBV11-2; possibly TRBD1 for D (6 bases). The germline gives CDR1 SGHAT, CDR2 FQNNGV. This CDR3 is built from 15 residues. CDR3 sequence (DNA): TGCGCCAGCAGCTCGCCAGCGGGGGGCATAAATGAAGCTTTCTTT. This gives the protein CASSSPAGGINEAFF. The complete variable domain, with remaining parts taken from reference TRBV11-2 and TRBJ1-1, reads EAGVAQSPRYKIIEKRQSVAFWCNPISGHATLYWYQQILGQGPKLLIQFQNNGVVDDSQLPKDRFSAERLKGVDSTLKIQPAKLEDSAVYLCASSSPAGGINEAFFGQGTRLTVV.

V usage is TRBV5-6 and J usage is TRBJ2-4, with TRBD1 matching 9 bases. Unmatched junction bases numbered 9, after V lost 3 bases and J lost 8 bases. Germline assignment: CDR1 SGHDT and CDR2 YYEEEE. The CDR3 consists of 15 residues. Here the CDR3 reads CASSSSGTGSYIQYF. For the CDR3, the DNA is TGTGCCAGCAGCTCCTCCGGGACAGGGTCGTACATTCAGTACTTC.

The chain links TRBV7-3 to TRBJ1-1; TRBD1 might be the D (6 bases). Trimming removed 2 bases at V and 1 base at J, with 14 bases between. This CDR3 has 16 amino acids. The germline V gene encodes CDR1 SGHTA and CDR2 FQGTGA. CDR3 in DNA: TGTGCCAGCAGCTTACAGGCAGGGGTACGGAACACTGAAGCTTTCTTT. The encoded protein is CASSLQAGVRNTEAFF.

This clone was observed a single time. This chain joins TRBV5-1 and TRBJ2-4, with D tentatively TRBD1 or TRBD2 (6 bases each). V dropped 3 bases and J dropped 6 bases, with 16 bases sitting between them. Germline V lookup: CDR1 SGHRS, CDR2 YFSETQ. The CDR3 length is 15 residues. This chain's CDR3 is CASSSERGGINIQYF. The DNA for the CDR3 is TGCGCCAGCAGCTCTGAGAGAGGGGGGATAAACATTCAGTACTTC.

This chain uses TRBV6-1 with TRBJ2-3; D gene unclear. V was cut by 1 base and J by 4 bases, with 6 bases left in between. CDR1 is MNHNS and CDR2 is SASEGT in the germline V gene. The CDR3 spans 13 residues. The chain's CDR3 is CASSEVYPDTQYF. CDR3 sequence (DNA): TGTGCCAGCAGTGAAGTATATCCAGATACGCAGTATTTT.

V gene TRBV11-1 combines with J gene TRBJ2-7; 8 positions agree with TRBD1. Germline assignment: CDR1 SGHAT and CDR2 FQDESV (reference sequence). The V segment lost 5 bases and the J segment 2 bases; nucleotides outside the gene matches: 8. This CDR3 is built from 15 residues. The DNA for the CDR3 is TGTGCCAGCAGCGTTGGACAGGGCCTCACCTACGAGCAGTACTTC. This encodes CASSVGQGLTYEQYF.

The chain links TRBV5-6 to TRBJ1-6, with 8 nucleotides matching TRBD1. After removal of 5 bases from V and 8 bases from J, the junction contained 12 bases not matched to a gene. Germline-derived CDR1 and CDR2 are SGHDT and YYEEEE. This CDR3 region has 16 residues. CDR3 DNA sequence: TGTGCCAGCAGTTATTTGCGGACAGGGAACGATTCACCCCTCCACTTT. It codes for CASSYLRTGNDSPLHF. The entire variable domain, with the rest obtained from reference TRBV5-6 and TRBJ1-6, is as follows: DAGVTQSPTHLIKTRGQQVTLRCSPKSGHDTVSWYQQALGQGPQFIFQYYEEEERQRGNFPDRFSGHQFPNYSSELNVNALLLGDSALYLCASSYLRTGNDSPLHFGNGTRLTVT.

Only one count was recorded for this clone. The chain recombines TRBV19 with TRBJ1-2; 7 bases match TRBD1. The CDR3 covers 13 residues. V was clipped by 5 bases and J by 5 bases; unmatched bases: 5. Germline CDR1 LNHDA, CDR2 SQIVND (reference sequence). CDR3 bases: TGTGCCAGTAGTCCAACAGGGGTGTATGGCTACACCTTC. Protein: CASSPTGVYGYTF.

V gene TRBV5-1 combines with J gene TRBJ1-1, with D hard to call. The germline V and J ends were trimmed by 3 bases and 10 bases, with 10 bases remaining between them. CDR3 size: 11 residues. Germline V gene data show CDR1 as SGHRS and CDR2 as YFSETQ. CDR3 sequence reads: CASSSGGSAFF. CDR3 DNA sequence: TGCGCCAGCAGCTCTGGCGGGTCAGCTTTCTTT.